Presented here are 4 T cell receptor beta chains from one specimen sequenced in a study of blood T cell repertoires in COVID-19. Assay: immunoSEQ multiplex PCR; the TCRdb copy retains only in-frame clones and omits some. The table lists 290,000 or so clones, approximately 90% of them singletons. The sequenced sample was peripheral blood. Receptor source: a young woman with COVID-19, enrolled during active disease.

CDR3 DNA: TGCGCCAGCAGCGTGACTTCCTACAATGAGCAGTTCTTC. Amino acid sequence: CASSVTSYNEQFF. The J gene is TRBJ2-1, the V gene TRBV5-1; D gene unclear. Germline values: CDR1 SGHRS, CDR2 YFSETQ. This CDR3 has 13 amino acids. Trimming cost V 4 bases and J 1 base, with 6 bases left between them.

The chain carries TRBV19 and TRBJ1-2; the D is unclear. Germline loops: CDR1 LNHDA, CDR2 SQIVND (reference sequence). The length of the CDR3 is 15 residues. Trimming removed 4 bases from V and 7 bases from J, with 19 bases in between. CDR3 sequence (DNA): TGTGCCAGTAGTAATCGGTTGGATACAGACCCTGGCTACACCTTC. Amino acids: CASSNRLDTDPGYTF.

The chain is built from TRBV7-2 and TRBJ2-1; no definite D call. CDR1 and CDR2 (germline): SGHTA, FQGNSA. Trimming took 2 bases from V and 9 from J, leaving 26 bases between them. The CDR3 totals 18 residues. The CDR3 DNA reads TGTGCCAGCAGCTTAAGAGGTTCCTACATCATGGCCATTAGTGAGCAGTTCTTC. It encodes CASSLRGSYIMAISEQFF. Supplemented by reference TRBV7-2 and TRBJ2-1, the full variable domain reads GAGVSQSPSNKVTEKGKDVELRCDPISGHTALYWYRQSLGQGLEFLIYFQGNSAPDKSGLPSDRFSAERTGGSVSTLTIQRTQQEDSAVYLCASSLRGSYIMAISEQFFGPGTRLTVL.

The J gene is TRBJ1-2, the V gene TRBV13; 7 nucleotides line up with TRBD1. Germline V gives CDR1 PRHDT, CDR2 FYEKMQ (reference sequence). The J segment lost 2 bases and the V segment lost 5 bases, leaving 8 bases of the junction unmatched. The CDR3 is 15 amino acids. The CDR3 DNA reads as TGTGCCAGCAGCACCCTGGACAGGCCCAACTATGGCTACACCTTC. It specifies CASSTLDRPNYGYTF.